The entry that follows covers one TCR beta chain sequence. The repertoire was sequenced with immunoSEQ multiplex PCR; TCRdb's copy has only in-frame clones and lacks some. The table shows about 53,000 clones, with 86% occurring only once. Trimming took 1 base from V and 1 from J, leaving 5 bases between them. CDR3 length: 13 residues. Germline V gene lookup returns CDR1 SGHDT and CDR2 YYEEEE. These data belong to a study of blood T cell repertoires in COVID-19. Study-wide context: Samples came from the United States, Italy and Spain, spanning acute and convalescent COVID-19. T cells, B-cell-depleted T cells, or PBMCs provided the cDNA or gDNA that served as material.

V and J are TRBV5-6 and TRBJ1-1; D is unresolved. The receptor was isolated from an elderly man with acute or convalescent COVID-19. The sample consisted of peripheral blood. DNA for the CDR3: TGTGCCAGCAGCTTGATACAGAACACTGAAGCTTTCTTT. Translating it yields CASSLIQNTEAFF.